Listed below are T cell receptor beta chains from one sample, sequenced in a study of blood T cell repertoires in COVID-19. Profiling relied on immunoSEQ multiplex PCR, and the TCRdb table lists in-frame clones only, not all of them. Of roughly 140,000 clones in the sample, around 87% are singletons; the top ten hold approximately 4.2%. The sequencing input was peripheral blood. These receptors were taken from a woman in her forties with acute or convalescent COVID-19. CDR3s include the opening cysteine and the closing phenylalanine or tryptophan. Each record gives: J gene, D gene, clone size, V gene, CDR3 DNA, CDR3 protein. D genes are given only for firm matches. For some rows the clone size is stated as once, few or many, or as a class when expanded; others skip it.

j_call: TRBJ2-2
d_call: TRBD1
clone_size: .
v_call: TRBV5-1
cdr3_nt: TGCGCCAGCAGCTTGTTGACAGGGGACACCGGGGAGCTGTTTTTT
cdr3_aa: CASSLLTGDTGELFF

j_call: TRBJ2-1
d_call: TRBD2
clone_size: .
v_call: TRBV7-2
cdr3_nt: TGTGCCAGCAGCCCAGGGACTAGCGGGAGTTCGGTTGAGCAGTTCTTC
cdr3_aa: CASSPGTSGSSVEQFF

j_call: TRBJ2-7
d_call: TRBD1
clone_size: .
v_call: TRBV11-3
cdr3_nt: TGTGCCAGCAGCCGGACAGGGTCCTACGAGCAGTACTTC
cdr3_aa: CASSRTGSYEQYF

j_call: TRBJ1-1
d_call: .
clone_size: .
v_call: TRBV6-2/TRBV6-3
cdr3_nt: TGTGCCAGCAGTTACGAGGGAATATCGTACACTGAAGCTTTCTTT
cdr3_aa: CASSYEGISYTEAFF

j_call: TRBJ2-1
d_call: .
clone_size: .
v_call: TRBV5-5
cdr3_nt: TGTGCCAGCAGCTCCCTCCTCGCGGGCCGGGAGCAGTTCTTC
cdr3_aa: CASSSLLAGREQFF

j_call: TRBJ1-5
d_call: TRBD1
clone_size: .
v_call: TRBV5-8
cdr3_nt: TGTGCCAGCAGCGAACGGACAGGGTATGGCAATCAGCCCCAGCATTTT
cdr3_aa: CASSERTGYGNQPQHF

j_call: TRBJ1-1
d_call: .
clone_size: once
v_call: TRBV5-4
cdr3_nt: TGTGCCAGCAGCTCGTCGGGCCTAGGGGGGAACACTGAAGCTTTCTTT
cdr3_aa: CASSSSGLGGNTEAFF

j_call: TRBJ1-2
d_call: .
clone_size: .
v_call: TRBV11-2
cdr3_nt: TGTGCCAGCAGACGCCGGGACACTAACTATGGCTACACCTTC
cdr3_aa: CASRRRDTNYGYTF

j_call: TRBJ2-7
d_call: .
clone_size: .
v_call: TRBV2
cdr3_nt: TGTGCCAGCAGTGAGGGCGGGCTATCCTACGAGCAGTACTTC
cdr3_aa: CASSEGGLSYEQYF

j_call: TRBJ1-5
d_call: .
clone_size: .
v_call: TRBV27
cdr3_nt: TGTGCCAGCAGTTATAGGGGTGGTCAGCCCCAGCATTTT
cdr3_aa: CASSYRGGQPQHF

j_call: TRBJ1-2
d_call: .
clone_size: few
v_call: TRBV6-6
cdr3_nt: TGTGCCAGCAGTTACTCGACCAGCGACTATGGCTACACCTTC
cdr3_aa: CASSYSTSDYGYTF

j_call: TRBJ2-1
d_call: .
clone_size: .
v_call: TRBV2
cdr3_nt: TGTGCCAGCAGTGAATATTTGAAAGCCCGCCTCAATGAGCAGTTCTTC
cdr3_aa: CASSEYLKARLNEQFF

j_call: TRBJ1-1
d_call: .
clone_size: .
v_call: TRBV3-1/TRBV3-2
cdr3_nt: TGTGCCAGCAGCCAGGCAGGGCTGGGTGAAGCTTTCTTT
cdr3_aa: CASSQAGLGEAFF

j_call: TRBJ2-2
d_call: .
clone_size: .
v_call: TRBV7-2
cdr3_nt: TGTGCCAGCCGACCCTACCTCGGACTACTTAGGGGCGGGGAGCTGTTTTTT
cdr3_aa: CASRPYLGLLRGGELFF

j_call: TRBJ1-2
d_call: .
clone_size: .
v_call: TRBV7-9
cdr3_nt: TGTGCCAGCAGCTTAGCGAACAGGGATGGCTACACCTTC
cdr3_aa: CASSLANRDGYTF

j_call: TRBJ1-2
d_call: .
clone_size: .
v_call: TRBV27
cdr3_nt: TGTGCCAGCAGTCCCCGGGGGGGAACCTACTATGGCTACACCTTC
cdr3_aa: CASSPRGGTYYGYTF

j_call: TRBJ2-7
d_call: TRBD2
clone_size: .
v_call: TRBV9
cdr3_nt: TGTGCCAGCAGCGTAGCTAGCGGCTCCTACGAGCAGTACTTC
cdr3_aa: CASSVASGSYEQYF

j_call: TRBJ2-7
d_call: TRBD1
clone_size: .
v_call: TRBV10-3
cdr3_nt: TGTGCCATCAACACCGGGACAGGGGCCCTCTACGAGCAGTACTTC
cdr3_aa: CAINTGTGALYEQYF

j_call: TRBJ1-5
d_call: .
clone_size: .
v_call: TRBV19
cdr3_nt: TGTGCCAGTAGACGGACGGAGACTAGGGAGCCCCAGCATTTT
cdr3_aa: CASRRTETREPQHF

j_call: TRBJ2-5
d_call: .
clone_size: .
v_call: TRBV5-1
cdr3_nt: TGCGCCAGCAGCCCCGAGGAACAAGAGACCCAGTACTTC
cdr3_aa: CASSPEEQETQYF